The text below deals with one T cell receptor (beta chain). The sample belongs to a study of control samples from healthy donors and cancer patients. From germline, CDR1 is LGHNT and CDR2 FRNRAP. V lost 1 base to trimming and J lost 2 bases; unmatched junction nucleotides: 8. This CDR3 spans 17 amino acids. The assay was immunoSEQ multiplex PCR, and TCRdb's table has in-frame clones only and misses some. The data contain some 130,000 clones, about nine tenths of them seen just once; the ten biggest clones take up 4.5% to 7%. Input material: blood. This receptor was identified in a young man in good health. The chain links TRBV12-5 to TRBJ2-5; 9 bases map to TRBD1. CDR3 amino acids: CASGLAGTGPEQETQYF. The CDR3 nucleotides read TGTGCTAGTGGTTTGGCCGGGACAGGGCCAGAACAAGAGACCCAGTACTTC.